This passage covers 14 T cell receptor beta chains from one sample sequenced in a study of blood T cell repertoires in COVID-19. Measured with immunoSEQ multiplex PCR; TCRdb has only the in-frame clones, and not every one. The data contain 380,000 or so clones, approximately 87% of them seen just once; the ten biggest clones take up 1.3%. Sequences were obtained from PBMCs or T cells enriched from blood (not recorded which). The receptors here all came from a young man who had recovered from COVID-19.

V is TRBV11-2 and J is TRBJ2-3, with a tentative D call TRBD2 (6 bases). Per germline, CDR1 SGHAT and CDR2 FQNNGV. This CDR3 comprises 14 residues. V was pared by 3 bases and J by 3 bases, with 10 bases between. The CDR3 DNA follows: TGTGCCAGCAGCTTTAGCGGTGGGACAGATACGCAGTATTTT. Amino acids: CASSFSGGTDTQYF.

This clone was counted a single time. This chain connects TRBV3-1 (or the pseudogene TRBV3-2) to TRBJ1-5, with D unresolved. The CDR3 has 16 residues. Germline CDR1 and CDR2: LGHDT and YNNKEL (reference sequence). Trimming stripped 1 base from V and 0 bases from J, with 10 bases between. The CDR3 region has the DNA TGTGCCAGCAGCCAAGGTGGAGCATATAGCAATCAGCCCCAGCATTTT. The encoded protein is CASSQGGAYSNQPQHF.

A single count supports this clone. The rearrangement joins TRBV6-2 or TRBV6-3 to TRBJ1-6; D perhaps matches TRBD1 (6 bases). Germline assignment: CDR1 MNHEY and CDR2 SVGEGT. V gave up 2 bases and J gave up 6 bases, with 11 bases separating them. The CDR3 is made up of 15 amino acids. Here the CDR3 reads CASSYQGITNSPLHF. The CDR3 nucleotides read TGTGCCAGCAGTTACCAGGGGATCACTAATTCACCCCTCCACTTT.

J is TRBJ1-6 and V is TRBV6-2 or TRBV6-3, with 7 bases fitting TRBD1. Per the germline V gene, CDR1 is MNHEY and CDR2 is SVGEGT. The trim removed 2 bases at V and 9 bases at J, leaving 10 bases unmatched. The CDR3 is made up of 16 amino acids. The DNA of the CDR3 is TGTGCCAGCAGTTACGTAGACAGGGCGCGGACTTCACCCCTCCACTTT. Translating gives CASSYVDRARTSPLHF.

The table lists this clone with a few counts. The rearrangement links TRBV7-2 to TRBJ2-1, with 8 bases fitting TRBD2. V shed 6 bases, J shed 10 bases, and the junction held 14 bases outside the gene matches. The CDR3 contains 15 residues. The germline V gene has CDR1 SGHTA and CDR2 FQGNSA. CDR3 DNA: TGTGCCAGCAGGGGAGGGCGGGGGGTACAATGGGAGCAGTTCTTC. It yields the protein CASRGGRGVQWEQFF.

The rearrangement joins TRBV28 to TRBJ1-4; D unclear. Looked up from germline, CDR1 is MDHEN and CDR2 is SYDVKM. The CDR3 sequence is 12 residues long. Trimming stripped 3 bases from V and 8 bases from J, with 7 bases between. CDR3: CASSLKREKLFF. In DNA form, the CDR3 reads TGTGCCAGCAGTTTGAAGAGGGAAAAACTGTTTTTT.

The V call is TRBV6-5, the J call TRBJ1-2, with TRBD1 matching over 10 bases. The CDR3 length is 14 residues. Trimming removed 4 bases from V and 7 bases from J; junction bases left unmatched: 6. Germline loops: CDR1 MNHEY, CDR2 SVGAGI. The CDR3, as DNA: TGTGCCAGCAGTTTGGGACAGGGGAATGGTGGCTACACCTTC. Translation gives CASSLGQGNGGYTF.

The V gene is TRBV2, the J gene TRBJ1-2; D unclear. Per the germline V gene, CDR1 is SNHLY and CDR2 is FYNNEI. V lost 10 bases and J lost 0, with 15 bases in between. CDR3 length equals 14 residues. The chain's CDR3 is CATPSPNTNYGYTF. The CDR3 bases are TGTGCCACCCCCTCGCCGAACACTAACTATGGCTACACCTTC. Complete variable domain (other parts from reference TRBV2 and TRBJ1-2): EPEVTQTPSHQVTQMGQEVILRCVPISNHLYFYWYRQILGQKVEFLVSFYNNEISEKSEIFDDQFSVERPDGSNFTLKIRSTKLEDSAMYFCATPSPNTNYGYTFGSGTRLTVV.

The chain is built from TRBV27 and TRBJ1-5; D gene unclear. With 4 bases removed from V and 4 bases from J, the gap between germline ends came to 17 bases. This CDR3 is built from 16 residues. Germline V gene data show CDR1 as MNHEY and CDR2 as SMNVEV (reference sequence). CDR3 bases: TGTGCCAGCAGTTGGTTGGGCGGGGATGGGAATCAGCCCCAGCATTTT. Translated: CASSWLGGDGNQPQHF.

The chain combines TRBV6-6 with TRBJ2-1; TRBD2 is a possible D gene (5 bases). This CDR3 region has 17 residues. Germline values: CDR1 MNHNY, CDR2 SVGAGI (reference sequence). Trimming took off 5 bases at V and 0 bases at J, with 17 bases between the two ends. CDR3 sequence (DNA): TGTGCCAGCAGTCGGGCGTTGCGGGCAGCCTCCTACAATGAGCAGTTCTTC. Its translation: CASSRALRAASYNEQFF.

The chain recombines TRBV7-9 with TRBJ1-2, with D hard to call. CDR1 and CDR2 from the germline V gene are SEHNR and FQNEAQ (reference sequence). V was clipped by 5 bases and J by 4 bases, with 11 bases between them. CDR3 length: 13 residues. The CDR3 DNA reads TGTGCCAGCAGCGAACAGACCTTCTATGGCTACACCTTC. Protein sequence: CASSEQTFYGYTF.

J is TRBJ1-1 and V is TRBV19; 10 bases fit TRBD1. The CDR3 has 19 amino acids. The junction had 19 bases not matched to a gene; V was cut back by 9 bases and J by 0 bases. Germline V gene data show CDR1 as LNHDA and CDR2 as SQIVND (reference sequence). The CDR3 DNA reads as TGTGCCAGCGACCCCGGGACAGGGGACGTGATTTACATGAACACTGAAGCTTTCTTT. Its translation: CASDPGTGDVIYMNTEAFF.

The chain has TRBV7-6 and TRBJ2-7, with 10 bases lining up with TRBD1. With 1 base clipped from V and 5 bases from J, the junction kept 5 bases outside the gene matches. This CDR3 has 15 residues. From germline, CDR1 is SGHVS and CDR2 FNYEAQ. The CDR3 protein is CASSLEGTGVNEQYF. The DNA of the CDR3 is TGTGCCAGCAGCTTAGAGGGGACAGGGGTGAACGAGCAGTACTTC.

This clone was detected only once. V and J are TRBV19 and TRBJ1-1; D call uncertain. There are 17 residues in the CDR3. The germline gives CDR1 LNHDA, CDR2 SQIVND (reference sequence). The V end lost 4 bases, the J end lost 0 bases, and 18 bases lay between the germline ends. The DNA of the CDR3 is TGTGCCAGTAGTACACATCTCAGTTTCTTTATGAACACTGAAGCTTTCTTT. It translates to CASSTHLSFFMNTEAFF.